This TCR beta chain comes out of a study of T cells after yellow fever vaccination. Findings and caveats of the study: Most primary-vaccination clones recurred post-booster (just under 98% CD4, 85% to 90% CD8). A weaker secondary response peaked on day 5, the primary on day 15.

For TCR, cDNA came from 5'RACE template switching, which added a universal primer site and UMIs. MiXCR was run by TCRdb on the 5' RACE reads, yielding one entry per CDR3 protein. The table lists approximately 350,000 distinct CDR3 sequences, approximately 10% of them singletons, with around 19% in the top ten. V was shortened by 0 bases and J by 0 bases, with 11 bases between the two germline ends. Germline V gene lookup returns CDR1 MNHEY and CDR2 SMNVEV (reference sequence). The CDR3 is 16 residues long. Points on this clonotype: Its antigen is currently unknown.

This TCR came from a man aged 18 to 30 who received the YFV17D yellow fever vaccine. The chain has TRBV27 and TRBJ1-2, with D possibly matching TRBD1 (5 bases). The sequencing here drew on PBMCs, taken on the day of the first yellow fever vaccination. CDR3 protein: CASSLSRTPTNYGYTF. CDR3 in DNA: TGTGCCAGCAGTTTATCTAGGACACCCACTAACTATGGCTACACCTTC.